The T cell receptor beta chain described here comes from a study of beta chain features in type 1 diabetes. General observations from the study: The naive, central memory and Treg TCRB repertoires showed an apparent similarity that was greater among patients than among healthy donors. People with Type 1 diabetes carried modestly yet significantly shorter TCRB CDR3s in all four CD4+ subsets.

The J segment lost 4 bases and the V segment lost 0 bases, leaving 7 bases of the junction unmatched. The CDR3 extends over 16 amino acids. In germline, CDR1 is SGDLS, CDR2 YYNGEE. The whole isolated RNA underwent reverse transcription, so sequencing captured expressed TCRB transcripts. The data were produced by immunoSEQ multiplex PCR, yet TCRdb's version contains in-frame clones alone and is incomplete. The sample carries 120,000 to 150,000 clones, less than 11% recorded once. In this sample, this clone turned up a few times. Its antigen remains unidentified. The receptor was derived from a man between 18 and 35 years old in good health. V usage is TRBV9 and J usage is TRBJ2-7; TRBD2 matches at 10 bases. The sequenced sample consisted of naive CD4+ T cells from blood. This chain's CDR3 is CASSVGLAGARYEQYF. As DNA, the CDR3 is TGTGCCAGCAGCGTAGGCCTAGCGGGGGCAAGATACGAGCAGTACTTC.